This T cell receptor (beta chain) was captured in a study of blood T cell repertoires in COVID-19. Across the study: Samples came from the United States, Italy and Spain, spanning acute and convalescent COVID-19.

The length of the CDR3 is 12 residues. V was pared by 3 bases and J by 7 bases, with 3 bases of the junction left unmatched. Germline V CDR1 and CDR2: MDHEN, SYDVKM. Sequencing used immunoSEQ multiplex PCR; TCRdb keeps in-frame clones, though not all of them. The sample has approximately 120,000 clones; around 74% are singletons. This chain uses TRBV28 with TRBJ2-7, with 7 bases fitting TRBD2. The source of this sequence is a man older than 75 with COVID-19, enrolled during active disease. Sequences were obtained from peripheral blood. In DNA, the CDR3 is TGTGCCAGCAGTTTGGGCGGGGGTGAGCAGTACTTC. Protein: CASSLGGGEQYF.